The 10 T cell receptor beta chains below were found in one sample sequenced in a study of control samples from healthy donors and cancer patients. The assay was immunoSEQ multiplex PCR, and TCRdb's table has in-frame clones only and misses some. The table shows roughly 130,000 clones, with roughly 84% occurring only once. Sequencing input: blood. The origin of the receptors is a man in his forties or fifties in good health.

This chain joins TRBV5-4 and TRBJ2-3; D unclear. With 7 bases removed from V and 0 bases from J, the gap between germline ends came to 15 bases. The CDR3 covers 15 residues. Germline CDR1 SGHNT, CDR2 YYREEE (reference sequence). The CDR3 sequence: CASQLLLTSTDTQYF. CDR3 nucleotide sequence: TGTGCCAGCCAGCTTCTGCTTACGAGCACAGATACGCAGTATTTT.

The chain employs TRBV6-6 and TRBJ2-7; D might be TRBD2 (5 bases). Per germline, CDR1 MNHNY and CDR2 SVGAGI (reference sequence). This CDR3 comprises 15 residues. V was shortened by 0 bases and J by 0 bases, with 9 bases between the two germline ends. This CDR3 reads CASSYSGSSSYEQYF. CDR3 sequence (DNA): TGTGCCAGCAGTTACTCGGGGAGTTCCTCCTACGAGCAGTACTTC.

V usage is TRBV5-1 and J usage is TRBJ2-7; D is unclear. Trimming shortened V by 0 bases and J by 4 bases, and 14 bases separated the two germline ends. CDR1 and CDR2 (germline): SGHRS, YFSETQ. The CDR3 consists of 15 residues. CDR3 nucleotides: TGCGCCAGCAGCTTGGAAGGAACAGCGAGTTACGAGCAGTACTTC. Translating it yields CASSLEGTASYEQYF.

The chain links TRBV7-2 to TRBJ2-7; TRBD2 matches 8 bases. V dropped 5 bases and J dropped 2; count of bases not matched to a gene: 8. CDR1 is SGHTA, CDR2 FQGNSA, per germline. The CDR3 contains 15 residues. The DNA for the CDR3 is TGTGCCAGCAGCCGTGGTCTAGCGGGCGCCTACGAGCAGTACTTC. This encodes CASSRGLAGAYEQYF.

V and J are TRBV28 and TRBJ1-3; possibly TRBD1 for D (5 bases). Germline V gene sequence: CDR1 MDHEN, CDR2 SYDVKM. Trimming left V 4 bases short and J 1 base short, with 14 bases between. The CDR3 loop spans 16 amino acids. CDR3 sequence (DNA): TGTGCCAGCAGTTATCGCCCGGGGCGATCTGGAAACACCATATATTTT. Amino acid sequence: CASSYRPGRSGNTIYF.

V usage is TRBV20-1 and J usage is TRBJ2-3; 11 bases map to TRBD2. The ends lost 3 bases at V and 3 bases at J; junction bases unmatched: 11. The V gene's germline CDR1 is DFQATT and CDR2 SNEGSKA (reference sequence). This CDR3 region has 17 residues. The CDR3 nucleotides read TGCAGTGCTAGTCTCGCTCCGGGACTAGCGGTGACAGATACGCAGTATTTT. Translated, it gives CSASLAPGLAVTDTQYF.

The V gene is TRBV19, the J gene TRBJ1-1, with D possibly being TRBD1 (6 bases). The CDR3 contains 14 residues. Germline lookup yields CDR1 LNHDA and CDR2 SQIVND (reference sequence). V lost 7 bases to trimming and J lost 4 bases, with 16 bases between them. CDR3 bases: TGTGCCAGTATCCGGACAGTCGGCCGCACTGAAGCTTTCTTT. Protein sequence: CASIRTVGRTEAFF.

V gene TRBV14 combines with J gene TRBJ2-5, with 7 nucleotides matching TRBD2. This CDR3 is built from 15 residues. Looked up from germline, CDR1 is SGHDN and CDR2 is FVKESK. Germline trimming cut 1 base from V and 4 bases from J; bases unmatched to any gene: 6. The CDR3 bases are TGTGCCAGCAGCCAAGGATGGGGCGGGGGAGAGACCCAGTACTTC. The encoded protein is CASSQGWGGGETQYF.

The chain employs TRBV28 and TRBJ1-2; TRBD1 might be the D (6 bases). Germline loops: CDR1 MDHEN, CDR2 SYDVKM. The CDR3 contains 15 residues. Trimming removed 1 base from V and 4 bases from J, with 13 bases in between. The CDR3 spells CASSLYGGPVYGYTF. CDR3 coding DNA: TGTGCCAGCAGTTTATATGGGGGGCCGGTCTATGGCTACACCTTC.

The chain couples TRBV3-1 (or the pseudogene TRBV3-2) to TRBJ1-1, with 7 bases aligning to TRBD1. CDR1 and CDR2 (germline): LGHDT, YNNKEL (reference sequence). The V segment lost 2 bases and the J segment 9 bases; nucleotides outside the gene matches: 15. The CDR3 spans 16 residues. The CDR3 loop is CASSQRISGGSRKAFF. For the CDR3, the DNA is TGTGCCAGCAGCCAACGAATCTCAGGGGGATCGAGGAAAGCTTTCTTT.